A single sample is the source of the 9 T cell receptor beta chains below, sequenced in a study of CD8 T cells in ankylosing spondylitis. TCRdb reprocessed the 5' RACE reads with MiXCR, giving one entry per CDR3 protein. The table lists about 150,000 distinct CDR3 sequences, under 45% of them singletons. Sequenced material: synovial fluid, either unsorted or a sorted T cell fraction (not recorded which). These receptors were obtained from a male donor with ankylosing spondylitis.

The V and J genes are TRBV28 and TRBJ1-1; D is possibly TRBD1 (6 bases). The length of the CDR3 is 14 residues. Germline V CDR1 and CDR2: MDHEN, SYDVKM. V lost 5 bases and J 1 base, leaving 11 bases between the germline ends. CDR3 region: CASSPTGWNTEAFF. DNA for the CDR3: TGTGCCAGCAGTCCGACAGGATGGAACACTGAAGCTTTCTTT. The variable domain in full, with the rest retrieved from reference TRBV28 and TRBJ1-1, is DVKVTQSSRYLVKRTGEKVFLECVQDMDHENMFWYRQDPGLGLRLIYFSYDVKMKEKGDIPEGYSVSREKKERFSLILESASTNQTSMYLCASSPTGWNTEAFFGQGTRLTVV.

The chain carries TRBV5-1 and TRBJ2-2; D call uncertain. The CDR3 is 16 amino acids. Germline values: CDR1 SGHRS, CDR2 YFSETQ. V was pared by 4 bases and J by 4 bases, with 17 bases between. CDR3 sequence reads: CASSLPRSGITGELFF. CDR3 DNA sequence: TGCGCCAGCAGCCTACCTCGAAGTGGAATCACCGGGGAGCTGTTTTTT. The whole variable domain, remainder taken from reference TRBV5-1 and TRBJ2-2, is KAGVTQTPRYLIKTRGQQVTLSCSPISGHRSVSWYQQTPGQGLQFLFEYFSETQRNKGNFPGRFSGRQFSNSRSEMNVSTLELGDSALYLCASSLPRSGITGELFFGEGSRLTVL.

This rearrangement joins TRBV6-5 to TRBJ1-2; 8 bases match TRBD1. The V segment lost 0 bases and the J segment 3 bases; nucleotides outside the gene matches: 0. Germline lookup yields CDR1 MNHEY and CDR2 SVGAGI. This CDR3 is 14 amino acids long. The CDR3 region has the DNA TGTGCCAGCAGTTACTCGGGACAGGACTATGGCTACACCTTC. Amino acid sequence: CASSYSGQDYGYTF.

For the CDR3, the DNA is TGTGCCAGCAGTTACGAGACCTTTGGGGGTTTGATGAACACTGAAGCTTTCTTT. Translated: CASSYETFGGLMNTEAFF. The chain employs TRBV6-2 or TRBV6-3 and TRBJ1-1; tentative D call: TRBD1 (5 bases). V lost 2 bases to trimming and J lost 0 bases, with 19 bases between them. Germline CDR1 reads MNHEY; CDR2 reads SVGEGT. This CDR3 has 18 residues.

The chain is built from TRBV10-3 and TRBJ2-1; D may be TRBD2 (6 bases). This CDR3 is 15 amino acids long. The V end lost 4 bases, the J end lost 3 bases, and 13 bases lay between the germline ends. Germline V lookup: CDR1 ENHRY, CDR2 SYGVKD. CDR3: CAISGRRRGYNEQFF. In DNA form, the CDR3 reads TGTGCCATCAGTGGCCGACGGCGGGGCTACAATGAGCAGTTCTTC.

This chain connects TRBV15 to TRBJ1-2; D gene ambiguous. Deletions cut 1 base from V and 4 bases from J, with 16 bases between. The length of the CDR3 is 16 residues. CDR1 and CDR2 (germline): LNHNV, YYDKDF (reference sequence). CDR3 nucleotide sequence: TGTGCCACCAGCAGAGTGGGTTCGCTCTTCCGCTATGGCTACACCTTC. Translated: CATSRVGSLFRYGYTF.

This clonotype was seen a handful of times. The DNA for the CDR3 is TGTGCCAGCAGTCCCCTTGGGCCTCAGCCCCAGCATTTT. Its translation is CASSPLGPQPQHF. This chain connects TRBV12-3 or TRBV12-4 to TRBJ1-5, with unresolved D. The V gene lost 5 bases and the J gene lost 6 bases, with 11 bases spanning the gap. The CDR3 length is 13 residues.

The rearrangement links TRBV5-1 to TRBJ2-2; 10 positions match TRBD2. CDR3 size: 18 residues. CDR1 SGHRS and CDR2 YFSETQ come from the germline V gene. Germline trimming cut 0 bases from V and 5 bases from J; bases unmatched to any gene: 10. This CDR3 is CASSLGQAGGPWTGELFF. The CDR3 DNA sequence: TGCGCCAGCAGCTTGGGTCAAGCGGGAGGGCCCTGGACCGGGGAGCTGTTTTTT.

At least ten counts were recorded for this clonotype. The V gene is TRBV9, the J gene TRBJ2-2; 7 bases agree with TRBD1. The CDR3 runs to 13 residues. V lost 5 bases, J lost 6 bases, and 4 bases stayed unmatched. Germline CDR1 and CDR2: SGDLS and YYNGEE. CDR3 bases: TGTGCCAGCAGAGGACAGGCGGCCGGGGAGCTGTTTTTT. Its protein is CASRGQAAGELFF.